This TCR beta chain was documented in a study of control samples from healthy donors and cancer patients. TCRdb keeps only in-frame clones here, not all; method: immunoSEQ multiplex PCR. Of over 100,000 clones listed, roughly 90% are singletons. The CDR3 is 13 residues long. Trimming stripped 3 bases from V and 6 bases from J, with 9 bases between. Germline V gives CDR1 MNHNS, CDR2 SASEGT. The sequence was obtained from a woman aged 50 to 60 in good health. The V and J genes are TRBV6-1 and TRBJ1-5; D is undetermined. Sequences were obtained from blood. CDR3 in amino acids: CASSEGNRQPQHF. In DNA, the CDR3 is TGTGCCAGCAGTGAGGGGAACCGTCAGCCCCAGCATTTT.